This T cell receptor beta chain was profiled in a study of shared T cell receptors in the human thymus. CDR1 is SGHKS, CDR2 YYEKEE, per germline (reference sequence). The CDR3 totals 16 residues. J lost 0 bases, V lost 4 bases, and 4 bases had no gene match. Clones were read by immunoSEQ multiplex PCR, and TCRdb kept only the in-frame ones, dropping some. The sample has some 700,000 clones; roughly 90% are singletons. Another study also made use of these data, one on human thymus T cells. As that report states: Infants, healthy and Finnish, who were having corrective surgery for congenital heart defects served as donors. The thymus tissue came from resections taken during corrective heart surgery. Gene usage (both V and J) appeared biased in thymic and blood repertoires. Unrelated individuals had highly overlapping thymic repertoires, as reported in related research.

This TCR was recovered from a boy under three years old with a congenital heart defect. The material sequenced was thymocytes. The rearrangement links TRBV5-5 to TRBJ2-6; 7 bases align to TRBD1. This CDR3 is CASSPAGGSGANVLTF. In nucleotides, the CDR3 is TGTGCCAGCAGCCCCGCAGGGGGCTCTGGGGCCAACGTCCTGACTTTC.